This T cell receptor beta chain was captured in a study of molecular identifiers for immune sequencing clone quantification. This clonotype was counted a single time. Its antigen is currently unknown. A read error may be the cause here, since a much bigger clone is one base away. The CDR3 carries no conserved terminal phenylalanine or tryptophan, so it likely arises from a read error. Preparation of the bulk TCR libraries relied on previously described methods and listed TCR primers. TCRdb used MiXCR to reprocess the PCR reads, holding one entry per CDR3 protein. The sample lists some 590,000 distinct CDR3 sequences; over 25% were seen once. The V gene end was trimmed by 1 base and the J gene end by 4 bases; junction bases not matched to a gene: 12. The CDR3 runs 19 residues. CDR1 SGHTA and CDR2 FQGNSA come from the germline V gene. Study-wide findings and caveats: Sizes of highly expanded clones could be underestimated through identical TCRs sharing a barcode. Clones of above 20 RNA copies carried over 99% of effector molecules; in naive cells they carried under 1%.

J is TRBJ2-5 and V is TRBV7-2; 13 bases map to TRBD2. The sequence came from a human donor in good health. Some libraries in this study had Jurkat cell RNA spiked in. The sample taken for sequencing was naive CD8+ T cells from blood, with Jurkat cell RNA spiked in. Noted subset: FACS-sorted CD8+CD4-CCR7+CD45RA+ naive T cells. The CDR3: CASSLDPGLAGYMAETQYV. The DNA of the CDR3 is TGTGCCAGCAGCTTAGACCCGGGACTAGCGGGATATATGGCAGAGACCCAGTACGTC.